A selection of T cell receptor beta chains follows, all from one sample in a study of T cells in Graves' hyperthyroidism and ophthalmopathy. TCRdb re-analysed the multiplex PCR reads in MiXCR, keeping a single row per CDR3 protein. The sample consists of some 440,000 distinct CDR3 sequences, around 16% of them appearing once. Material: blood. These receptors all stem from a young woman with Graves' hyperthyroidism. Both conserved end residues are part of each CDR3. Each record gives: V gene, clone size, J gene, D gene, CDR3 DNA, CDR3 protein. A D gene is named only where the DNA matches it firmly. Only some rows state a clone size, as once, few, many or a class for expanded clones.

TRBV11-2	.	TRBJ1-5	.	TGTGCCAGCAGCGACTCCGGCCAGCCCCAGCATTTT	CASSDSGQPQHF
TRBV29-1	few	TRBJ2-5	.	TGCAGCGTTGAAGCTAACGAGAAACAGGCGGTAACCCAGTACTTC	CSVEANEKQAVTQYF
TRBV11-3	many	TRBJ2-1	TRBD1	TGTGCCAGCAGCTTTCGGGCAGGGGGCGGGGATGAGCAGTTCTTC	CASSFRAGGGDEQFF
TRBV5-1	many	TRBJ1-2	.	TGCGCCAGCAGCTTGAACAACTATGGCTACACCTTC	CASSLNNYGYTF
TRBV6-2/TRBV6-3	many	TRBJ1-2	.	TGTGCCAGCAACCTCCGGACCTATTTGGGAGGCTACACCTTC	CASNLRTYLGGYTF
TRBV18	many	TRBJ1-1	.	TGTGCCAGCTCATTGATCCACAGGAACACTGAAGCTTTCTTT	CASSLIHRNTEAFF
TRBV2	many	TRBJ2-3	TRBD2	TGTGCCAACAGTTCAACCGGGACTACCAGATCCCCAGGTACGCAGTATTTT	CANSSTGTTRSPGTQYF
TRBV29-1	.	TRBJ2-1	.	TGCAGCGTGCAACCAACCTTGAGCGGGTATTACAATGAGCAGTTCTTC	CSVQPTLSGYYNEQFF
TRBV20-1	.	TRBJ2-5	TRBD1	TGCAGTGCCAAAGACAGGGGGATAGAGACCCAGTACTTC	CSAKDRGIETQYF
TRBV7-6	few	TRBJ1-2	.	TGTGCCAGCAGCCCCCGGGACGGGGGCTATGGCTACACCTTC	CASSPRDGGYGYTF
TRBV27	many	TRBJ2-3	TRBD2	TGTGCCAGCAGTTATGGAGACACCGGGACTAGCGGGAGCACAGATACGCAGTATTTT	CASSYGDTGTSGSTDTQYF
TRBV19	.	TRBJ2-1	TRBD2	TGTGCCAGCCTAAAGGGAGGGCCGGGAAATGAGCAGTTCTTC	CASLKGGPGNEQFF
TRBV5-1	.	TRBJ2-7	.	TGCGCCAGCAGCGTGACTAGGGGTTACGACTCCTACGAGCAGTACTTC	CASSVTRGYDSYEQYF
TRBV15	many	TRBJ2-4	TRBD2	TGTGCCACCAGCAGAGGGCTAGCGGGAGGAAAAAACATTCAGTACTTC	CATSRGLAGGKNIQYF
TRBV6-1	many	TRBJ2-7	TRBD2	TGTGCCAGCAGTGAATGGCTAGCGGGAAACTACGAGCAGTACTTC	CASSEWLAGNYEQYF
TRBV28	.	TRBJ2-1	.	TGTGCCAGCAGTTTAAAGGTTCGCGGGACCTACAATGAGCAGTTCTTC	CASSLKVRGTYNEQFF
TRBV28	many	TRBJ2-7	.	TGTGCCAGCAGTTCAACCATCCAGGACTCCCGCCCCGCCTACGAGCAGTACTTC	CASSSTIQDSRPAYEQYF
TRBV5-6	.	TRBJ2-4	.	TGTGCCAGCAGCTTAAACAGCATCGCCAAAAACATTCAGTACTTC	CASSLNSIAKNIQYF
TRBV19	few	TRBJ1-5	.	TGTGCCAGTACCAACCCAAGGGGAAATCAGCCCCAGCATTTT	CASTNPRGNQPQHF
TRBV5-6	many	TRBJ1-1	.	TGTGCCAGCAGGGAAATGGGTAGATTGAACACTGAAGCTTTCTTT	CASREMGRLNTEAFF
TRBV25-1	.	TRBJ2-1	.	TGTGCCAGCAGTGAATCCGGGGGGCGGGCGGGCGGTCGGGAGCAGTTCTTC	CASSESGGRAGGREQFF
TRBV7-2	many	TRBJ1-5	.	TGTGCCAGCAGCTCCTACGGAAATCAGCCCCAGCATTTT	CASSSYGNQPQHF
TRBV7-3	.	TRBJ2-3	TRBD2	TGTGCCAGCAGCTTACAAGCGGGAGGGCTACCAGATACGCAGTATTTT	CASSLQAGGLPDTQYF
TRBV18	few	TRBJ1-3	TRBD1	TGTGCCAGCTCACCAATCCCAAAGGGGGCGGGTGGAAACACCATATATTTT	CASSPIPKGAGGNTIYF
TRBV9	few	TRBJ2-5	.	TGTGCCAGCAGCGTAGAGTCGGTCCAAGAGACCCAGTACTTC	CASSVESVQETQYF
TRBV5-6	.	TRBJ2-1	.	TGTGCCAGCAGCCTCCTATTACGGGGGAGCTCCTACAATGAGCAGTTCTTC	CASSLLLRGSSYNEQFF
TRBV20-1	many	TRBJ2-3	TRBD2	TGCAGTGCTAGGGGGGGACTAGCGGCAATATCTAGCACAGATACGCAGTATTTT	CSARGGLAAISSTDTQYF
TRBV7-9	many	TRBJ2-6	TRBD1	TGTGCCAGCAGCTTTAATACAGGGGCCGGGGCCAACGTCCTGACTTTC	CASSFNTGAGANVLTF
TRBV5-8	.	TRBJ1-4	.	TGTGCCAGCAGCATCCCATATAATGAAAAACTGTTTTTT	CASSIPYNEKLFF
TRBV10-3	many	TRBJ2-1	.	TGTGCCATCCGCAGTCAGACCAATGAGCAGTTCTTC	CAIRSQTNEQFF
TRBV7-9	few	TRBJ2-2	TRBD1	TGTGCCAGCCGACAGGGCCCTCCGAACACCGGGGAGCTGTTTTTT	CASRQGPPNTGELFF
TRBV5-1	few	TRBJ2-4	TRBD2	TGCGCCAGCAGTCATTACCCGGGACTAGCGGAGGTACCCCTAGCCAAAAACATTCAGTACTTC	CASSHYPGLAEVPLAKNIQYF
TRBV7-6	many	TRBJ2-3	.	TGTGCCAGCAGCTTAGGGACAGATACAGATACGCAGTATTTT	CASSLGTDTDTQYF
TRBV7-9	few	TRBJ2-2	.	TGTGCCAGCAGCTTAGCGGTAAAGGTTTCGAGCGGCGGGGAGCTGTTTTTT	CASSLAVKVSSGGELFF
TRBV11-2	many	TRBJ2-2	.	TGTGCCAGCAGCGCCACTAGTTTGAGTACCGGGGAGCTGTTTTTT	CASSATSLSTGELFF
TRBV28	many	TRBJ1-2	TRBD1	TGTGCCAGCTTGGGGGACAGCTATGGCTACACCTTC	CASLGDSYGYTF
TRBV29-1	many	TRBJ1-1	.	TGCAGCGTCTCGGATGGAGTGACTGAAGCTTTCTTT	CSVSDGVTEAFF
TRBV7-7	.	TRBJ1-1	.	TGTGCTAGCACCCAGGTCATGCGCGGGACGAACACTGAAGCTTTCTTT	CASTQVMRGTNTEAFF
TRBV10-2	few	TRBJ1-5	TRBD1	TGCGCCACACAGGGGGGGGAGCGTCAGCCCCAGCATTTT	CATQGGERQPQHF
TRBV25-1	many	TRBJ1-1	TRBD1	TGTGCCAGCAGCCCGACAGGGCGCGTGAACACTGAAGCTTTCTTT	CASSPTGRVNTEAFF
TRBV29-1	few	TRBJ1-1	.	TGCAGCGCCCGGTGGGGTCAGTACACTGAAGCTTTCTTT	CSARWGQYTEAFF
TRBV7-6	many	TRBJ1-1	.	TGTGCCAGCAGCTTAGGGGTTGAAGGGGAAGCTTTCTTT	CASSLGVEGEAFF
TRBV11-2	many	TRBJ1-5	.	TGTGCCAGCAGCTTAGCTGGGGGATTTAATCAGCCCCAGCATTTT	CASSLAGGFNQPQHF
TRBV6-5	.	TRBJ2-3	TRBD1	TGTGCCAGCAGTTACTCTATGGACAGGTTGGATAAGGATACGCAGTATTTT	CASSYSMDRLDKDTQYF
TRBV7-2	.	TRBJ1-2	TRBD1	TGTGCCAGCAGCCCGGGACAGGGGCTAAACTATGGCTACACCTTC	CASSPGQGLNYGYTF
TRBV10-3	many	TRBJ1-1	.	TGTGCCATCAGTCCGGAAACATACACTGAAGCTTTCTTT	CAISPETYTEAFF
TRBV29-1	.	TRBJ2-2	.	TGCAGCGTAATCTGGGCCCGGAGCACCGGGGAGCTGTTTTTT	CSVIWARSTGELFF
TRBV12-3/TRBV12-4	.	TRBJ2-7	.	TGTGCCAGCAGTTTGAACGTCGGCGGAACCTACGAGCAGTACTTC	CASSLNVGGTYEQYF
TRBV11-2	.	TRBJ2-2	.	TGTGCCAGCAGCTTTCAGGGCGGGGAGCTGTTTTTT	CASSFQGGELFF
TRBV19	few	TRBJ1-5	.	TGTGCCAGTACCCCCCTCTCTGAGAGCAATCAGCCCCAGCATTTT	CASTPLSESNQPQHF
TRBV5-1	.	TRBJ2-7	TRBD1	TGCGCCAGCAGTAAGGGGACAGGCACCTACGAGCAGTACTTC	CASSKGTGTYEQYF
TRBV6-1	.	TRBJ2-7	.	TGTGCCAGCAGTGTAGGGGCCGACTCCTACGAGCAGTACTTC	CASSVGADSYEQYF